The 31 T cell receptor beta chains below were found in one sample sequenced in a study of blood T cell repertoires in COVID-19. Data came from immunoSEQ multiplex PCR; TCRdb stores just in-frame clones and leaves some out. Of 200,000 to 300,000 clones listed, approximately 88% are singletons. The sequenced sample consisted of PBMCs or T cells enriched from blood (not recorded which). All receptors derive from a woman in her thirties or forties with acute COVID-19.

This chain uses TRBV19 with TRBJ1-1; a possible D gene is TRBD1 (6 bases). This CDR3 region has 16 residues. CDR1 is LNHDA and CDR2 is SQIVND in the germline V gene (reference sequence). Trimming shortened V by 0 bases and J by 2 bases, and 13 bases separated the two germline ends. The CDR3 loop is CASSIDFYRANTEAFF. As DNA, the CDR3 is TGTGCCAGTAGTATAGATTTTTACAGGGCAAACACTGAAGCTTTCTTT.

The rearrangement links TRBV5-1 to TRBJ2-3; 11 bases align to TRBD1. CDR3 length: 15 amino acids. Germline V CDR1 and CDR2: SGHRS, YFSETQ. Unmatched junction bases numbered 4, after V lost 0 bases and J lost 7 bases. CDR3 in DNA: TGCGCCAGCAGCTTGGGTGGGACAGGGGGAAATACGCAGTATTTT. Encoded protein: CASSLGGTGGNTQYF.

This clone was counted once. The rearrangement links TRBV18 to TRBJ1-5; D gene ambiguous. Trimming cost V 4 bases and J 3 bases, with 16 bases left between them. The germline V gene has CDR1 KGHSH and CDR2 LQKENI. The CDR3 has 16 residues. CDR3 amino acids: CASSQFESEFNQPQHF. For the CDR3, the DNA is TGTGCCAGCTCACAATTCGAGTCGGAGTTCAATCAGCCCCAGCATTTT.

The chain recombines TRBV24-1 with TRBJ1-5; no firm D call. The CDR3 has 14 amino acids. Germline assignment: CDR1 KGHDR and CDR2 SFDVKD. V was cut by 6 bases and J by 5 bases, with 13 bases left in between. CDR3 DNA sequence: TGTGCCACCAGTTCGGATGGAGTCGATCAGCCCCAGCATTTT. Protein sequence: CATSSDGVDQPQHF.

Many counts were recorded for this clone. The chain has TRBV9 and TRBJ2-2; D is unresolved. Trimming removed 0 bases from V and 6 bases from J, with 6 bases in between. The CDR3 has 13 residues. Germline CDR1 reads SGDLS; CDR2 reads YYNGEE. The CDR3 region has the DNA TGTGCCAGCAGCGTAGGCAGTCCCGGGGAGCTGTTTTTT. Translated, it gives CASSVGSPGELFF.

This clone was seen just once. The rearrangement links TRBV14 to TRBJ1-1; no reliable D call. The CDR3 is made up of 13 amino acids. Trimming removed 0 bases from V and 7 bases from J, with 9 bases in between. The V gene's germline CDR1 is SGHDN and CDR2 FVKESK. The CDR3 region has the DNA TGTGCCAGCAGCCAAGATAACAGCCTTGAAGCTTTCTTT. Protein product: CASSQDNSLEAFF.

The V and J genes are TRBV12-5 and TRBJ1-1; 7 bases are shared with TRBD1. The CDR3 covers 15 residues. Trimming cost V 6 bases and J 3 bases; bases outside gene matches: 10. From germline, CDR1 is LGHNT and CDR2 FRNRAP. The CDR3 region is CASGKAGGRDTEAFF. The DNA of the CDR3 is TGTGCTAGTGGAAAAGCAGGGGGGCGAGACACTGAAGCTTTCTTT.

CDR3 bases: TGTGCCAGCAGCTTACGAGCGAACACTGAAGCTTTCTTT. This translates into CASSLRANTEAFF. The V call is TRBV11-3, the J call TRBJ1-1, with D unresolved. The germline V gene encodes CDR1 SGHNT and CDR2 YENEEA. CDR3 size: 13 residues. The V gene lost 2 bases and the J gene lost 1 base, with 5 bases spanning the gap.

The chain links TRBV5-4 to TRBJ1-5, with D maybe TRBD1 (6 bases). Germline V gene lookup returns CDR1 SGHNT and CDR2 YYREEE (reference sequence). CDR3 length: 14 amino acids. Deletions cut 4 bases from V and 3 bases from J, with 11 bases between. The CDR3 bases are TGTGCCAGCAGCGAACAGGGTAACAATCAGCCCCAGCATTTT. Residues: CASSEQGNNQPQHF.

This chain links TRBV6-2 or TRBV6-3 with TRBJ1-5; D is uncertain. CDR3 length: 15 amino acids. The ends were cut back, 6 bases at V and 2 bases at J, with 14 bases in the middle. Germline CDR1 and CDR2: MNHEY and SVGEGT. Here the CDR3 reads CASSARVLRNQPQHF. CDR3 coding DNA: TGTGCCAGCAGCGCCCGCGTCCTTCGCAATCAGCCCCAGCATTTT.

The chain couples TRBV10-3 to TRBJ1-5, with 8 bases matching TRBD1. The CDR3 spans 14 residues. J lost 7 bases, V lost 5 bases, and 7 bases had no gene match. The V gene's germline CDR1 is ENHRY and CDR2 SYGVKD. The CDR3 loop is CAISNSGGWQPQHF. The CDR3, as DNA: TGTGCCATCAGTAATTCAGGGGGCTGGCAGCCCCAGCATTTT.

Concerning this clone: Relative to the germline gene, one junction end is altered; a read error may explain this. The CDR3 bases are TGCAGTGCTAGTTTTGGCGGGAGGGCCGGGTCAAACATTCAGCACTTC. The encoded protein is CSASFGGRAGSNIQHF. This chain links TRBV20-1 with TRBJ2-4; 9 bases map to TRBD2. The CDR3 loop spans 16 amino acids. Germline V gives CDR1 DFQATT, CDR2 SNEGSKA (reference sequence).

The rearrangement links TRBV29-1 to TRBJ1-1; D perhaps matches TRBD1 (6 bases). This CDR3 is 13 amino acids long. Germline CDR1 SQVTM, CDR2 ANQGSEA. V was clipped by 7 bases and J by 4 bases, with 16 bases between them. CDR3 DNA: TGCAGCGCCACCGGGACATCAGGCACTGAAGCTTTCTTT. Protein: CSATGTSGTEAFF.

This clone was picked up one time. The rearrangement links TRBV7-9 to TRBJ1-3, with 8 bases matching TRBD1. Germline trimming cut 3 bases from V and 8 bases from J; bases unmatched to any gene: 9. Germline assignment: CDR1 SEHNR and CDR2 FQNEAQ (reference sequence). The CDR3 is made up of 15 amino acids. The CDR3 sequence: CASSFRTGQRDTIYF. The CDR3 DNA reads as TGTGCCAGCAGCTTTCGGACAGGGCAAAGAGACACCATATATTTT.

The J gene is TRBJ2-2, the V gene TRBV24-1, with D perhaps matching TRBD2 (6 bases). Trimming pared 8 bases from V and 5 bases from J, leaving 14 bases between. The CDR3 contains 14 residues. Germline V gene data show CDR1 as KGHDR and CDR2 as SFDVKD. The CDR3 region is CATTPPGGTGELFF. DNA of the CDR3: TGTGCCACCACCCCCCCCGGGGGAACCGGGGAGCTGTTTTTT.

The rearrangement uses TRBV15 and TRBJ1-5; D might be TRBD1 (6 bases). V dropped 1 base and J dropped 2 bases, with 9 bases sitting between them. Per germline, CDR1 LNHNV and CDR2 YYDKDF (reference sequence). The CDR3 length is 15 residues. The CDR3 DNA reads TGTGCCACCAGCAGAGTCCGACAGGGCAATCAGCCCCAGCATTTT. This sequence encodes CATSRVRQGNQPQHF.

The rearrangement links TRBV5-8 to TRBJ2-5; maybe TRBD1 (5 bases). The V and J ends lost 2 bases and 9 bases respectively, with 14 bases between them. The germline CDR1 and CDR2 sequences are SGHTS and YDEGEE. The CDR3 extends over 13 amino acids. CDR3 sequence (DNA): TGTGCCAGCAGCTTACGGCCGCTACAGGCCCAGTACTTC. This encodes CASSLRPLQAQYF.

The CDR3 sequence: CASSFPSGRDNEQFF. CDR3 in DNA: TGTGCCAGCAGTTTCCCTAGCGGGAGAGACAATGAGCAGTTCTTC. The chain has TRBV27 and TRBJ2-1, with TRBD2 identical over 10 bases. The V segment lost 3 bases and the J segment 5 bases; nucleotides outside the gene matches: 4. Germline-derived CDR1 and CDR2 are MNHEY and SMNVEV (reference sequence). CDR3 length: 15 amino acids.

The V call is TRBV5-6, the J call TRBJ2-7; 7 nucleotides line up with TRBD2. This CDR3 has 13 amino acids. V lost 4 bases and J lost 4; bases outside the gene matches: 5. Germline CDR1 reads SGHDT; CDR2 reads YYEEEE. The CDR3 coding sequence is TGTGCCAGCAGCCAAGTCGGGAGGTACGAGCAGTACTTC. Amino acids: CASSQVGRYEQYF.

Only one count was recorded for this clone. The CDR3 DNA is TGTGCCAGTAGTACTCGGGACAGGAGATCTCGTCCGACTAACTATGGCTACACCTTC. Translation: CASSTRDRRSRPTNYGYTF. The V and J genes are TRBV19 and TRBJ1-2; 8 bases map to TRBD1. This CDR3 is 19 amino acids long. J lost 0 bases, V lost 4 bases, and 16 bases had no gene match. Germline CDR1 is LNHDA and CDR2 is SQIVND (reference sequence).

The chain is built from TRBV19 and TRBJ2-5; D is unclear. The CDR3 covers 14 residues. CDR1 and CDR2 from the germline V gene are LNHDA and SQIVND (reference sequence). V was pared by 1 base and J by 2 bases, with 8 bases between. Here the CDR3 reads CASSIVADQETQYF. In DNA, the CDR3 is TGTGCCAGTAGTATAGTGGCAGATCAAGAGACCCAGTACTTC.

The CDR3 loop reads CASNRQESTDTQYF. CDR3 sequence (DNA): TGTGCCAGCAACCGACAGGAAAGCACAGATACGCAGTATTTT. This chain uses TRBV9 with TRBJ2-3; D might be TRBD1 (6 bases). CDR1 and CDR2 from the germline V gene are SGDLS and YYNGEE. The CDR3 runs to 14 residues. Trimming took off 6 bases at V and 0 bases at J, with 11 bases between the two ends.

This chain uses TRBV27 with TRBJ2-1; 7 nucleotides match TRBD1. V lost 6 bases and J lost 9; bases outside the gene matches: 8. The germline CDR1 and CDR2 sequences are MNHEY and SMNVEV (reference sequence). The CDR3 length is 13 residues. CDR3 DNA: TGTGCCAGCAGCCACGAGGGGGCGAGTGAGCAGTTCTTC. Amino acids: CASSHEGASEQFF.

Worth noting for this clone: An end of the junction does not agree with germline; a read error may underlie this. The chain recombines TRBV9 with TRBJ1-2; 10 nucleotides agree with TRBD1. The CDR3 totals 12 residues. Germline V gene data show CDR1 as SGDLS and CDR2 as YYNGEE. The CDR3 coding sequence is TGTGCCAGCAGCGCCCGGGACAGGGGAATCGCCTTC. It specifies CASSARDRGIAF.

The rearrangement joins TRBV4-3 to TRBJ1-2, with 8 bases that match TRBD1. J lost 8 bases, V lost 5 bases, and 4 bases had no gene match. This CDR3 region has 12 residues. Germline V lookup: CDR1 LGHNA, CDR2 YSLEER. The chain's CDR3 is CASSRTGSGYTF. The CDR3, as DNA: TGCGCCAGCAGCAGGACAGGGAGCGGCTACACCTTC.

The chain is built from TRBV6-2 or TRBV6-3 and TRBJ1-5; possibly TRBD1 for D (6 bases). Germline loops: CDR1 MNHEY, CDR2 SVGEGT. Trimming removed 5 bases at V and 0 bases at J, with 14 bases between. The CDR3 length is 16 residues. The DNA of the CDR3 is TGTGCCAGCAGTCCGGGACATTTGAATAGCAATCAGCCCCAGCATTTT. Translating it yields CASSPGHLNSNQPQHF.

The V and J genes are TRBV4-1 and TRBJ2-1; 10 positions agree with TRBD2. The germline V gene encodes CDR1 MGHRA and CDR2 YSYEKL. The CDR3 contains 18 residues. The V segment lost 0 bases and the J segment 3 bases; nucleotides outside the gene matches: 8. The CDR3 loop reads CASSQDPPRTSGYNEQFF. Here the CDR3 DNA reads TGCGCCAGCAGCCAAGATCCCCCCCGGACTAGCGGCTACAATGAGCAGTTCTTC.

Concerning this clone itself: The junction departs from the called germline gene at one end, perhaps through a read error. The chain uses TRBV5-4 and TRBJ1-2; 8 bases are a match to TRBD1. The CDR3 has 11 residues. In germline, CDR1 is SGHNT, CDR2 YYREEE (reference sequence). The CDR3 sequence: CASSAGQASFF. The CDR3 DNA follows: TGTGCCAGCAGCGCGGGACAGGCCTCTTTCTTC. Looking up the rest from reference TRBV5-4 and TRBJ1-2 gives the full variable domain: ETGVTQSPTHLIKTRGQQVTLRCSSQSGHNTVSWYQQALGQGPQFIFQYYREEENGRGNFPPRFSGLQFPNYSSELNVNALELDDSALYLCASSAGQASFFGSGTRLTVV.

The CDR3 DNA reads TGTGCCAGCACTACAGGGGACTCGCGTGAAAAACTGTTTTTT. Protein: CASTTGDSREKLFF. This sequence joins TRBV2 and TRBJ1-4; 7 nucleotides line up with TRBD1. This CDR3 has 14 residues. The trim removed 7 bases at V and 7 bases at J, leaving 9 bases unmatched. Germline V gives CDR1 SNHLY, CDR2 FYNNEI.

The rearrangement links TRBV5-5 to TRBJ2-2; 7 bases line up with TRBD1. Trimming removed 3 bases from V and 2 bases from J; junction bases left unmatched: 4. Looked up from germline, CDR1 is SGHKS and CDR2 is YYEKEE (reference sequence). The CDR3 sequence is 15 residues long. CDR3 sequence (DNA): TGTGCCAGCAGCTGGGGACAGCTAAACACCGGGGAGCTGTTTTTT. It codes for CASSWGQLNTGELFF.

The J gene is TRBJ2-1, the V gene TRBV9; D possibly corresponds to TRBD2 (6 bases). CDR1 and CDR2 (germline): SGDLS, YYNGEE. This CDR3 contains 15 residues. V lost 0 bases and J lost 6, with 13 bases in between. The CDR3 here is CASSVVTGVRNEQFF. For the CDR3, the DNA is TGTGCCAGCAGCGTAGTTACGGGAGTACGCAATGAGCAGTTCTTC.